These 12 T cell receptor beta chains were all obtained from the same sample, sequenced in a study of T cells in Graves' hyperthyroidism and ophthalmopathy. Authors of the study amplified TCR beta CDR3 regions from RNA transcripts. HTBI primers were the set used in a first-round RT-PCR of the TCR CDR3. TCRdb processed the multiplex PCR reads anew with MiXCR; each CDR3 protein has one entry. The profile shows over 650,000 distinct CDR3 sequences, less than 20% of them singletons. Sequenced: blood. All receptors come from a man younger than 30 with Graves' hyperthyroidism.

This chain connects TRBV2 to TRBJ2-1, with 7 bases lining up with TRBD2. CDR1 and CDR2 from the germline V gene are SNHLY and FYNNEI. The CDR3 has 15 residues. Trimming removed 5 bases from V and 5 bases from J; junction bases left unmatched: 9. In DNA form, the CDR3 reads TGTGCCAGCAGTAGACTAAGCGGGAACAACAATGAGCAGTTCTTC. Protein: CASSRLSGNNNEQFF.

A few counts support this clonotype. The V call is TRBV27, the J call TRBJ2-5; 8 nucleotides agree with TRBD1. The CDR3 spans 18 residues. Germline CDR1 reads MNHEY; CDR2 reads SMNVEV (reference sequence). With V trimmed by 4 bases and J by 7 bases, 20 bases remained unmatched. The DNA for the CDR3 is TGTGCCAGCAGTTCGATCGGACAGGGCCCGAGCTGGCAAAGGACCCAGTACTTC. It translates to CASSSIGQGPSWQRTQYF.

V and J are TRBV28 and TRBJ1-3, with a possible D match to TRBD1 (5 bases). The V end lost 7 bases, the J end lost 2 bases, and 12 bases lay between the germline ends. Germline V gene sequence: CDR1 MDHEN, CDR2 SYDVKM. The CDR3 is 14 amino acids. CDR3 sequence: CASIEGRAGNTIYF. DNA of the CDR3: TGTGCCAGCATTGAGGGGAGGGCTGGAAACACCATATATTTT.

On this clonotype: This may arise from a read error, as a much more abundant clone is one base away. This rearrangement joins TRBV2 to TRBJ1-5; D unresolved. Per germline, CDR1 SNHLY and CDR2 FYNNEI. The CDR3 runs 13 residues. V was shortened by 8 bases and J by 3 bases, with 11 bases between the two germline ends. The CDR3 region has the DNA TGTGCCAGCCGAGGGTATCCCAATCAGCCCCAGCATTTT. Its translation: CASRGYPNQPQHF.

This clonotype showed up just a few times. An end of the junction does not agree with germline; a read error may underlie this. This chain links TRBV11-1 with TRBJ1-1; D uncertain. Germline loops: CDR1 SGHAT, CDR2 FQDESV (reference sequence). The CDR3 is 14 amino acids. CDR3 region: CANSLGGVNTEAFF. The CDR3 DNA reads as TGTGCCAACAGCTTAGGCGGGGTGAACACTGAAGCTTTCTTT.

This clonotype was seen more than once but under ten times. The chain uses TRBV5-1 and TRBJ2-5, with a possible D match to TRBD1 (5 bases). CDR1 and CDR2 (germline): SGHRS, YFSETQ. The CDR3 covers 14 residues. The V end was cut by 3 bases, the J end by 1 base, with 10 bases between. In DNA form, the CDR3 reads TGCGCCAGCAGCTCCACAGGTTCCCAAGAGACCCAGTACTTC. Its translation: CASSSTGSQETQYF.

This clonotype was detected only a few times. The chain's CDR3 is CSARRDRSYEQYF. The CDR3 bases are TGCAGTGCTAGGCGTGACAGATCTTACGAGCAGTACTTC. The V gene is TRBV20-1, the J gene TRBJ2-7, with D maybe TRBD1 (5 bases). V was pared by 3 bases and J by 4 bases, with 13 bases between. CDR3 length: 13 amino acids. Germline V gene sequence: CDR1 DFQATT, CDR2 SNEGSKA (reference sequence).

This clonotype occurred many times. This chain uses TRBV7-9 with TRBJ2-5; 8 nucleotides agree with TRBD2. CDR3 length: 14 residues. Germline CDR1 SEHNR, CDR2 FQNEAQ (reference sequence). V shed 5 bases, J shed 1 base, and the junction held 3 bases outside the gene matches. The CDR3 spells CASSGLAGQETQYF. The DNA for the CDR3 is TGTGCCAGCAGCGGGCTAGCGGGCCAAGAGACCCAGTACTTC.

There are many counts of this clonotype. The chain carries TRBV20-1 and TRBJ1-2; TRBD1 matches 8 bases. J lost 7 bases, V lost 1 base, and 5 bases had no gene match. Looked up from germline, CDR1 is DFQATT and CDR2 is SNEGSKA (reference sequence). The CDR3 covers 13 residues. The CDR3 region is CSARAQGAGGYTF. The CDR3 nucleotides read TGCAGTGCTAGAGCTCAGGGGGCTGGTGGCTACACCTTC.

This clonotype was seen many times. J is TRBJ2-3 and V is TRBV6-2 or TRBV6-3; the match to TRBD2 covers 11 bases. CDR1 is MNHEY and CDR2 is SVGEGT in the germline V gene. The ends lost 1 base at V and 2 bases at J; junction bases unmatched: 2. This CDR3 comprises 16 residues. The CDR3 DNA sequence: TGTGCCAGCAGTTACTGGACTAGCGGGTTCACAGATACGCAGTATTTT. It codes for CASSYWTSGFTDTQYF.

There are many counts of this clonotype. This chain connects TRBV12-3 or TRBV12-4 to TRBJ2-7, with D unclear. This CDR3 is built from 11 residues. The V gene lost 4 bases and the J gene lost 5 bases, with 6 bases spanning the gap. CDR3 residues: CASSYGDEQYF. The CDR3 DNA sequence: TGTGCCAGCAGTTACGGAGACGAGCAGTACTTC.

This clonotype has at least ten counts. The chain is built from TRBV2 and TRBJ1-2; no reliable D call. Germline values: CDR1 SNHLY, CDR2 FYNNEI. V was clipped by 7 bases and J by 4 bases, with 10 bases between them. The CDR3 runs 12 residues. The CDR3 sequence: CASTGPLYGYTF. The DNA for the CDR3 is TGTGCCAGCACGGGCCCCCTCTATGGCTACACCTTC.